The entry below gives a single T cell receptor (beta chain) sequence along with its context. Antigen unknown. The sample has other DNA sequences that encode this CDR3 too. V was clipped by 0 bases and J by 4 bases, with 8 bases between them. The germline CDR1 and CDR2 sequences are SGHRS and YFSETQ. The CDR3 totals 14 residues. The sample originates from a study of shared clonotypes between healthy human individuals. Naive-designated CD8 cells lacked CD45RO, were positively enriched for CCR7, and omitted terminally differentiated effector memory CD45RA+ cells. Profiling relied on immunoSEQ multiplex PCR, and the TCRdb table lists in-frame clones only, not all of them. The table has millions of clones, about 92% seen once. Study-level results: Depth was large, yet rarefaction showed that sorted-subset sequencing was incomplete. How much donors shared clonotypes was expected to be affected by sequencing depth. Generally, estimated richness proved larger in naive subsets than it did in memory subsets.

Source material: naive CD8+ T cells from PBMCs. The chain uses TRBV5-1 and TRBJ1-5; D ambiguous. The sequence came from a man between 18 and 29 years old in good health. Some clones in this sample may be carry-over from other donors' samples. CDR3 nucleotide sequence: TGCGCCAGCAGCTTGGGTGGCGGGAATCAGCCCCAGCATTTT. This sequence encodes CASSLGGGNQPQHF.